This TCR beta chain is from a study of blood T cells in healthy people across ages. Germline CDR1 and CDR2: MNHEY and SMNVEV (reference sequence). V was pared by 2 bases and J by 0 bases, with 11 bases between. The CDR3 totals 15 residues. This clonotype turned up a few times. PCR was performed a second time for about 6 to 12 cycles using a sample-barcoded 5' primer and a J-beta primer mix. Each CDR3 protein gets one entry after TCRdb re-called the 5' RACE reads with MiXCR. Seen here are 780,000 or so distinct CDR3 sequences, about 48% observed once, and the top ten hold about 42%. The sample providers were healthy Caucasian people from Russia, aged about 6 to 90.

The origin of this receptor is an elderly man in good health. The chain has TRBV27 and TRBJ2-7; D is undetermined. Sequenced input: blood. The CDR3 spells CASSLKGISSYEQYF. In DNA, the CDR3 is TGTGCCAGCAGTTTAAAAGGAATAAGCTCCTACGAGCAGTACTTC.